These 31 T cell receptor beta chains came from one sample sequenced in a study of blood T cell repertoires in COVID-19 (TCRdb year 2020). Library creation used the immunoSEQ multiplex PCR assay. TCRdb stores this immuneACCESS table with in-frame sequences only. Part of the clones is absent; in the studies checked, under half of the shortfall reflects unresolved V genes, and no reason is known for the rest. The sample includes 200,000 to 300,000 clones, with approximately 86% observed a single time. The biggest ten clones account for 1.5% to 2% of the sample. Input material: peripheral blood. Receptors originate from a woman aged 55-69 years who had recovered from COVID-19.

V usage is TRBV29-1 and J usage is TRBJ1-4; the D gene is possibly TRBD1 (6 bases). Germline V gene data show CDR1 as SQVTM and CDR2 as ANQGSEA. V was trimmed by 4 bases and J by 8 bases, leaving 14 bases between them. The CDR3 runs to 13 residues. CDR3 sequence reads: CSVALYRDEKLFF. CDR3 nucleotide sequence: TGCAGCGTTGCCCTGTACAGGGACGAAAAACTGTTTTTT.

The chain joins TRBV7-3 to TRBJ1-1, with TRBD1 matching over 10 bases. The germline V gene encodes CDR1 SGHTA and CDR2 FQGTGA. This CDR3 is built from 17 residues. J gave up 0 bases and V 5 bases, and 9 bases lay outside the gene matches. CDR3 residues: CASSPHPGQGLNTEAFF. The CDR3 nucleotides read TGTGCCAGCAGCCCCCACCCGGGACAGGGGTTGAACACTGAAGCTTTCTTT.

The chain combines TRBV4-3 with TRBJ2-3; 13 bases agree with TRBD2. The germline gives CDR1 LGHNA, CDR2 YSLEER. J gave up 3 bases and V 2 bases, and 5 bases lay outside the gene matches. The CDR3 sequence is 17 residues long. The CDR3 DNA reads TGCGCCAGCAGCCAATTATGGACTAGCGGGGGTACAGATACGCAGTATTTT. Amino acid sequence: CASSQLWTSGGTDTQYF.

This clone was observed a handful of times. The genes are TRBV25-1 and TRBJ1-2, with 10 positions matching TRBD1. J lost 4 bases, V lost 3 bases, and 5 bases had no gene match. The length of the CDR3 is 15 residues. Per germline, CDR1 MGHDK and CDR2 SYGVNS. Here the CDR3 DNA reads TGTGCCAGCAGTGACCCCGGGACAGGGGCCTATGGCTACACCTTC. Translating gives CASSDPGTGAYGYTF.

The CDR3 region is CASSSDMGGQPQHF. DNA of the CDR3: TGTGCCAGCTCGTCTGACATGGGGGGTCAGCCCCAGCATTTT. This chain uses TRBV6-4 with TRBJ1-5, with a weak D call TRBD1 (5 bases). From germline, CDR1 is MRHNA and CDR2 SNTAGT. V lost 8 bases to trimming and J lost 6 bases, with 17 bases between them. This CDR3 region has 14 residues.

This sequence joins TRBV12-3 or TRBV12-4 and TRBJ1-2; D is ambiguous. Trimming shortened V by 4 bases and J by 0 bases, and 6 bases separated the two germline ends. CDR3 length: 13 residues. CDR3 sequence (DNA): TGTGCCAGCAGTTCCGTCCCTAACTATGGCTACACCTTC. It is translated as CASSSVPNYGYTF.

J is TRBJ2-1 and V is TRBV7-2, with TRBD1 matching over 7 bases. The V gene's germline CDR1 is SGHTA and CDR2 FQGNSA. The junction had 7 bases not matched to a gene; V was cut back by 4 bases and J by 7 bases. The CDR3 has 14 amino acids. CDR3 sequence (DNA): TGTGCCAGCAGCTCCAAGACAGGGCGGAATGAGCAGTTCTTC. The encoded protein is CASSSKTGRNEQFF.

The chain employs TRBV5-6 and TRBJ1-6, with TRBD1 matching 8 bases. Germline V lookup: CDR1 SGHDT, CDR2 YYEEEE. With 3 bases clipped from V and 4 bases from J, the junction kept 6 bases outside the gene matches. The CDR3 contains 16 residues. CDR3 loop: CASSSGQGAYNSPLHF. In DNA form, the CDR3 reads TGTGCCAGCAGCTCAGGACAGGGTGCGTATAATTCACCCCTCCACTTT.

This clone was found a few times. The V and J genes are TRBV5-6 and TRBJ2-7; D is unclear. CDR1 is SGHDT and CDR2 is YYEEEE in the germline V gene. The V end lost 1 base, the J end lost 1 base, and 15 bases lay between the germline ends. CDR3 length: 16 residues. CDR3 loop: CASSLYFVQVSYEQYF. The CDR3 nucleotides are TGTGCCAGCAGCTTGTATTTCGTGCAGGTTTCCTACGAGCAGTACTTC.

The chain is built from TRBV7-8 and TRBJ1-6, with D unclear. Germline V CDR1 and CDR2: SGHVS, FQNEAQ. The CDR3 is made up of 16 amino acids. V lost 2 bases and J 9 bases, leaving 17 bases between the germline ends. CDR3 loop: CASSLLAGTAGSPLHF. The CDR3 coding sequence is TGTGCCAGCAGCTTATTGGCAGGAACGGCGGGTTCACCCCTCCACTTT.

This chain uses TRBV7-9 with TRBJ2-7, with D possibly matching TRBD1 (5 bases). The CDR3 has 12 amino acids. Germline V CDR1 and CDR2: SEHNR, FQNEAQ (reference sequence). V lost 5 bases to trimming and J lost 4 bases, with 9 bases between them. The CDR3 protein is CASSPAGYEQYF. Written as DNA, the CDR3 is TGTGCCAGCAGCCCAGCAGGGTACGAGCAGTACTTC.

This chain connects TRBV19 to TRBJ2-1; 10 nucleotides match TRBD2. CDR1 is LNHDA, CDR2 SQIVND, per germline (reference sequence). The CDR3 contains 15 residues. V trimming: 10 bases; J trimming: 9 bases; junction bases outside the gene matches: 15. The CDR3, as DNA: TGTGCCACCAGCGAAGCGGGGGGGCCTCGAGGTGAGCAGTTCTTC. Translation gives CATSEAGGPRGEQFF.

This clone has only one observation. The V gene is TRBV7-3, the J gene TRBJ2-5; TRBD2 agrees at 8 bases. Unmatched junction bases numbered 10, after V lost 5 bases and J lost 5 bases. CDR3 length: 15 residues. Germline V lookup: CDR1 SGHTA, CDR2 FQGTGA. The CDR3 here is CASSQLRGGWETQYF. As DNA, the CDR3 is TGTGCCAGCAGCCAACTCCGGGGGGGCTGGGAGACCCAGTACTTC.

The chain couples TRBV28 to TRBJ2-7; possible D gene TRBD2, 6 bases. Germline CDR1 MDHEN, CDR2 SYDVKM. Deletions cut 6 bases from V and 0 bases from J, with 18 bases between. CDR3 length equals 16 residues. Written as DNA, the CDR3 is TGTGCCAGCAGGCCTCATACCGACGGGGGCTCCTACGAGCAGTACTTC. Its translation: CASRPHTDGGSYEQYF.

The chain recombines TRBV24-1 with TRBJ2-5; a possible D gene is TRBD2 (7 bases). V gave up 5 bases and J gave up 2 bases, with 17 bases separating them. Germline CDR1 and CDR2: KGHDR and SFDVKD. CDR3 length: 16 residues. For the CDR3, the DNA is TGTGCCACCAGTGCGGGAAGGGGGGGGTCTCAAGAGACCCAGTACTTC. This translates into CATSAGRGGSQETQYF.

The chain carries TRBV6-5 and TRBJ2-1, with a weak D call TRBD1 (5 bases). The CDR3 runs 15 residues. From germline, CDR1 is MNHEY and CDR2 SVGAGI. V lost 4 bases and J 3 bases, leaving 13 bases between the germline ends. CDR3 coding DNA: TGTGCCAGCAGTTTCCAAGACAGATTCTACAATGAGCAGTTCTTC. Translating gives CASSFQDRFYNEQFF.

This chain connects TRBV18 to TRBJ1-1, with unresolved D. The CDR3 extends over 13 amino acids. Germline values: CDR1 KGHSH, CDR2 LQKENI. With 3 bases removed from V and 3 bases from J, the gap between germline ends came to 8 bases. CDR3 in amino acids: CASSPPTDTEAFF. CDR3 sequence (DNA): TGTGCCAGCTCACCGCCAACAGACACTGAAGCTTTCTTT.

The rearrangement uses TRBV9 and TRBJ2-1, with D perhaps matching TRBD2 (6 bases). Trimming took 4 bases from V and 4 from J, leaving 12 bases between them. CDR1 and CDR2 from the germline V gene are SGDLS and YYNGEE. The CDR3 covers 14 residues. The CDR3 sequence: CASSLGGRYNEQFF. CDR3 nucleotide sequence: TGTGCCAGCAGCCTCGGGGGTCGTTACAATGAGCAGTTCTTC.

This rearrangement joins TRBV19 to TRBJ2-2; unclear D gene. CDR1 is LNHDA and CDR2 is SQIVND in the germline V gene (reference sequence). This CDR3 contains 15 residues. V lost 6 bases to trimming and J lost 1 base, with 12 bases between them. Here the CDR3 DNA reads TGTGCCAGTAGGCTAGAGAGGCTGAACACCGGGGAGCTGTTTTTT. Protein: CASRLERLNTGELFF.

CDR3 sequence reads: CASSLASSGTDTQYF. DNA of the CDR3: TGTGCCAGCAGCTTAGCGTCCTCAGGCACAGATACGCAGTATTTT. This chain uses TRBV7-9 with TRBJ2-3; D is undetermined. The CDR3 covers 15 residues. Germline V gene data show CDR1 as SEHNR and CDR2 as FQNEAQ (reference sequence). V was trimmed by 0 bases and J by 1 base, leaving 8 bases between them.

This chain joins TRBV24-1 and TRBJ2-5, with D maybe TRBD2 (6 bases). This CDR3 contains 16 residues. The V gene lost 4 bases and the J gene lost 4 bases, with 18 bases spanning the gap. The germline V gene encodes CDR1 KGHDR and CDR2 SFDVKD. CDR3 bases: TGTGCCACCAGTGAACCCTGGGGGGACTTGTCAGAGACCCAGTACTTC. Translated: CATSEPWGDLSETQYF.

The CDR3 spells CASSHQGGNTIYF. CDR3 DNA: TGTGCCAGCAGCCACCAGGGGGGAAACACCATATATTTT. The chain couples TRBV6-5 to TRBJ1-3; D is possibly TRBD1 (6 bases). The germline V gene encodes CDR1 MNHEY and CDR2 SVGAGI. The ends were cut back, 6 bases at V and 4 bases at J, with 10 bases in the middle. This CDR3 is 13 amino acids long.

This sequence joins TRBV3-1 (or the pseudogene TRBV3-2) and TRBJ2-1; a weak D match, TRBD1 (5 bases). The CDR3 contains 15 residues. Germline CDR1 and CDR2: LGHDT and YNNKEL (reference sequence). The V gene lost 0 bases and the J gene lost 5 bases, with 11 bases spanning the gap. This CDR3 reads CASSQDSRVNNEQFF. CDR3 bases: TGTGCCAGCAGCCAAGATAGCAGGGTCAACAATGAGCAGTTCTTC.

This chain connects TRBV18 to TRBJ1-2; 9 bases line up with TRBD1. Germline values: CDR1 KGHSH, CDR2 LQKENI. J lost 5 bases, V lost 5 bases, and 3 bases had no gene match. This CDR3 is built from 13 residues. The DNA for the CDR3 is TGTGCCAGCTCAACAGGGGGCGGTTATGGCTACACCTTC. Protein sequence: CASSTGGGYGYTF.

The V call is TRBV10-3, the J call TRBJ1-1; D is unclear. CDR3 length: 12 amino acids. Trimming left V 9 bases short and J 0 bases short, with 8 bases between. From germline, CDR1 is ENHRY and CDR2 SYGVKD. In DNA form, the CDR3 reads TGTGCCATTGGGCAGTTGAACACTGAAGCTTTCTTT. Translation: CAIGQLNTEAFF.

This clone was counted ten times or more. The rearrangement links TRBV27 to TRBJ1-5; 11 nucleotides match TRBD1. With 5 bases clipped from V and 2 bases from J, the junction kept 5 bases outside the gene matches. This CDR3 spans 16 amino acids. The germline V gene has CDR1 MNHEY and CDR2 SMNVEV (reference sequence). This chain's CDR3 is CASSPRTGGGNQPQHF. The CDR3, as DNA: TGTGCCAGCAGTCCCCGGACAGGGGGCGGCAATCAGCCCCAGCATTTT.

The V gene is TRBV25-1, the J gene TRBJ2-7; TRBD2 matches 7 bases. Germline V gene sequence: CDR1 MGHDK, CDR2 SYGVNS. V shed 6 bases and J 2 bases; nucleotides not matched to a gene: 4. This CDR3 contains 13 residues. This chain's CDR3 is CASRRGLAYEQYF. The CDR3 DNA follows: TGTGCCAGCAGGAGAGGACTAGCCTACGAGCAGTACTTC.

The CDR3 spells CASSDSRGYGYTF. CDR3 nucleotides: TGTGCCAGCAGTGACTCTCGGGGCTATGGCTACACCTTC. This sequence joins TRBV6-4 and TRBJ1-2, with D unclear. Trimming removed 0 bases at V and 4 bases at J, with 6 bases between. The CDR3 consists of 13 residues. Germline loops: CDR1 MRHNA, CDR2 SNTAGT.

The chain links TRBV28 to TRBJ2-7, with D perhaps TRBD1 (5 bases). Germline V gene data show CDR1 as MDHEN and CDR2 as SYDVKM. Trimming cost V 10 bases and J 2 bases, with 15 bases left between them. CDR3 length: 13 residues. The CDR3 loop reads CATRWGSTYEQYF. Here the CDR3 DNA reads TGTGCCACCAGGTGGGGCTCGACCTACGAGCAGTACTTC.

V is TRBV5-6 and J is TRBJ2-7, with TRBD2 matching over 7 bases. With V trimmed by 4 bases and J by 6 bases, 10 bases remained unmatched. Germline CDR1 SGHDT, CDR2 YYEEEE. There are 14 residues in the CDR3. CDR3 nucleotide sequence: TGTGCCAGCAGCCACCGGGACTATCTGAGCGAGCAGTACTTC. It encodes CASSHRDYLSEQYF. The entire variable domain, with the rest obtained from reference TRBV5-6 and TRBJ2-7, is as follows: DAGVTQSPTHLIKTRGQQVTLRCSPKSGHDTVSWYQQALGQGPQFIFQYYEEEERQRGNFPDRFSGHQFPNYSSELNVNALLLGDSALYLCASSHRDYLSEQYFGPGTRLTVT.

The J gene is TRBJ1-6, the V gene TRBV2; 7 bases align to TRBD1. With V trimmed by 6 bases and J by 6 bases, 8 bases remained unmatched. The CDR3 length is 15 residues. Germline values: CDR1 SNHLY, CDR2 FYNNEI. The CDR3 sequence is CASRRTGATNSPLHF. DNA for the CDR3: TGTGCCAGCAGACGCACAGGGGCAACTAATTCACCCCTCCACTTT.